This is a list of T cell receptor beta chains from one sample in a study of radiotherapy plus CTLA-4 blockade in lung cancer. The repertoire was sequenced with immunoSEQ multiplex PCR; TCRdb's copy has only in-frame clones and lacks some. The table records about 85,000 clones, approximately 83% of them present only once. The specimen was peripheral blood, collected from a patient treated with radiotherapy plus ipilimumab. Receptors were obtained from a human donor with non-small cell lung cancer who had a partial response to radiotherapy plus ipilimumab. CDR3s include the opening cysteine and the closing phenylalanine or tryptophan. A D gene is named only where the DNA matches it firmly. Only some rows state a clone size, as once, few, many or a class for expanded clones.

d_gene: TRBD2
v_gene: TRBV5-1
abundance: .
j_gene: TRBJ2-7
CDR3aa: CASSPGVGGSSYEQYF
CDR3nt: TGCGCCAGCAGCCCGGGCGTGGGCGGGAGCTCCTACGAGCAGTACTTC

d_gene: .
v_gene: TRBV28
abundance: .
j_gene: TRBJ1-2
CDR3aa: CASGGAVVSNYGYTF
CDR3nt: TGTGCCAGCGGCGGGGCCGTTGTCTCTAACTATGGCTACACCTTC

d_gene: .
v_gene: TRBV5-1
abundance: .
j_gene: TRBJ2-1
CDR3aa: CASSPEREQFF
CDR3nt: TGCGCCAGCAGCCCCGAGCGGGAGCAGTTCTTC

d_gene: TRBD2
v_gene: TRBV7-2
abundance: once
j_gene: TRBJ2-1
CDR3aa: CASSPTSGPYNEQFF
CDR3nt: TGTGCCAGCAGCCCAACTAGCGGGCCCTACAATGAGCAGTTCTTC

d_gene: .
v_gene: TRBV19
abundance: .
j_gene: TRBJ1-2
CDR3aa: CASRRGRRNYGYTF
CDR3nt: TGTGCCAGTAGGCGGGGGCGCCGGAACTATGGCTACACCTTC

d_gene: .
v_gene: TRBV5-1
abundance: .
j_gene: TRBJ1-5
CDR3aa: CASSQRVGQPQHF
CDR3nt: TGCGCCAGCAGCCAGCGGGTAGGTCAGCCCCAGCATTTT

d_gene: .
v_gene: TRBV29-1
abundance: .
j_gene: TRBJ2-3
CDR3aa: CSVRGSTDTQYF
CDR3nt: TGCAGCGTTCGGGGGAGCACAGATACGCAGTATTTT

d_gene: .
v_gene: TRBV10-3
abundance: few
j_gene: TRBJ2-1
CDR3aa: CAISEDRSSYNEQFF
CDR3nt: TGTGCCATCAGTGAGGACAGGAGCTCCTACAATGAGCAGTTCTTC

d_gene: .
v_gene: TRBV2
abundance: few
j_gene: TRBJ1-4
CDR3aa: CASSVRRSTSGEKLFF
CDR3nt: TGTGCCAGCAGTGTCCGACGAAGCACTTCAGGGGAAAAACTGTTTTTT

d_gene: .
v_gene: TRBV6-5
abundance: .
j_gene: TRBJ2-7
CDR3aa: CASSPRAGMSEQYF
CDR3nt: TGTGCCAGCAGTCCACGGGCAGGGATGAGCGAGCAGTACTTC

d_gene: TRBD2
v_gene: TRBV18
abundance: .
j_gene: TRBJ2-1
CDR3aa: CASSQGLAGGQDEQFF
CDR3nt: TGTGCCAGCTCACAAGGACTAGCGGGAGGGCAGGATGAGCAGTTCTTC

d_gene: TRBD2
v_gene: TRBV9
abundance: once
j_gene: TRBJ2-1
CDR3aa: CASSVARLAWNEQFF
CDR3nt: TGTGCCAGCAGCGTGGCCCGACTAGCGTGGAATGAGCAGTTCTTC

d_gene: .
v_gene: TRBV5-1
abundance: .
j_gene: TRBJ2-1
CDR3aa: CASSYGQKNNEQFF
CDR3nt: TGCGCCAGCAGTTACGGACAGAAAAACAATGAGCAGTTCTTC

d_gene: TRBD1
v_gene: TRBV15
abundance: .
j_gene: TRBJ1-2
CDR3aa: CATSRVLQGEGGYTF
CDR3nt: TGTGCCACCAGCAGGGTTCTTCAGGGGGAAGGAGGCTACACCTTC

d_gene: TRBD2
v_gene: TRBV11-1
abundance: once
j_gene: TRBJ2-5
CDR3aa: CASSFHELAGKETQYF
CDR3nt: TGTGCCAGCAGCTTCCATGAACTAGCGGGAAAAGAGACCCAGTACTTC

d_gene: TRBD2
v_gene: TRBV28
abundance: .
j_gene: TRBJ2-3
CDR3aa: CASSAPGAGVRDTQYF
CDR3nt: TGTGCCAGCAGTGCCCCAGGAGCGGGAGTGAGAGATACGCAGTATTTT

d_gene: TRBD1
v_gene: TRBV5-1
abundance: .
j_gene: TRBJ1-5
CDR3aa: CASSTGQGHNQPQHF
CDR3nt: TGCGCCAGCAGCACCGGACAGGGACACAATCAGCCCCAGCATTTT

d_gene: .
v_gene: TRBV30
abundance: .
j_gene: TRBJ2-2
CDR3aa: CAWSVRGIKTGELFF
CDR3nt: TGTGCCTGGAGTGTACGCGGGATTAAGACCGGGGAGCTGTTTTTT

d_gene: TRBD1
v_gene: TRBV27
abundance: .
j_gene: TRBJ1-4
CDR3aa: CASSSYRGGREKLFF
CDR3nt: TGTGCCAGCAGTTCCTACAGGGGAGGAAGAGAAAAACTGTTTTTT

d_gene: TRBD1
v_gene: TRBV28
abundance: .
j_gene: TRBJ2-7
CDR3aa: CASSLTQDRPFGEQYF
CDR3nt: TGTGCCAGCAGTTTAACCCAGGACAGGCCCTTTGGCGAGCAGTACTTC

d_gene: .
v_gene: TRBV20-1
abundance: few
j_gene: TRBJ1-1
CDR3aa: CSAYRVLAFF
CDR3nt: TGCAGTGCTTACAGGGTTCTGGCTTTCTTT

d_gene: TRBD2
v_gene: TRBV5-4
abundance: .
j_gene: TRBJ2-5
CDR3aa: CASLANRTSGKETQYF
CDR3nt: TGTGCCAGCTTGGCAAACCGGACTAGCGGAAAAGAGACCCAGTACTTC

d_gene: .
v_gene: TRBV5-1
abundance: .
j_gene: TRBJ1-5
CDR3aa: CASSKGDSNQPQHF
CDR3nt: TGCGCCAGCAGTAAAGGGGATAGCAATCAGCCCCAGCATTTT

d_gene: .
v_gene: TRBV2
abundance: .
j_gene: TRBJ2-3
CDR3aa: CASSVGVTTDTQYF
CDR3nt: TGTGCCAGCAGTGTCGGGGTCACAACAGATACGCAGTATTTT

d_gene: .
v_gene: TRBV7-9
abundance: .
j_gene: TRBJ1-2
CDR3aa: CASSPLAGLNYGYTF
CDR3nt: TGTGCCAGCAGCCCCCTGGCGGGGTTAAACTATGGCTACACCTTC

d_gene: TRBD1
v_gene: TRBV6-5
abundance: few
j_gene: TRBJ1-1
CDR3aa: CASSTTGSEAFF
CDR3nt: TGTGCCAGCAGTACGACAGGGAGTGAAGCTTTCTTT

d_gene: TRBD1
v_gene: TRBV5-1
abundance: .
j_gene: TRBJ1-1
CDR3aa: CASSLGQGSFEAFF
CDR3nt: TGCGCCAGCAGCTTGGGACAGGGATCCTTTGAAGCTTTCTTT

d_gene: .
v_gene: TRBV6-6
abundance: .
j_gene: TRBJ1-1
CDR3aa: CASSLLVGGNTEAFF
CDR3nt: TGTGCCAGCAGTCTCTTGGTCGGTGGGAACACTGAAGCTTTCTTT

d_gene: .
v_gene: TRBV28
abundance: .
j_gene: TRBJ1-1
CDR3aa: CASSFFAGGVMNTEAFF
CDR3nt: TGTGCCAGCAGTTTCTTTGCGGGGGGCGTGATGAACACTGAAGCTTTCTTT

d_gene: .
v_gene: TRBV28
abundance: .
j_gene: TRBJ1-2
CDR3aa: CASSLSAGDGYTF
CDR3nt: TGTGCCAGCAGTTTATCGGCAGGGGATGGCTACACCTTC

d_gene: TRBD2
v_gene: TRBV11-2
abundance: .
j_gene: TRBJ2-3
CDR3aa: CASSLLPSASGSWDTQYF
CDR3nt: TGTGCCAGCAGCTTATTACCCAGTGCGAGCGGGAGTTGGGATACGCAGTATTTT

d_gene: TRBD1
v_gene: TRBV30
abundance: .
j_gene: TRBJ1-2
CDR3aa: CAWMGFGRGDYGYTF
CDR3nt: TGTGCCTGGATGGGTTTCGGCAGGGGGGACTATGGCTACACCTTC

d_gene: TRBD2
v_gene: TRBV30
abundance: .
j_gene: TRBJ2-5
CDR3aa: CAWSVGLAGETQYF
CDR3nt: TGTGCCTGGAGTGTAGGACTAGCGGGAGAGACCCAGTACTTC

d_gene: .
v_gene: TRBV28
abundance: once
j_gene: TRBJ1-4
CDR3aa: CASSTPGQGSEKLFF
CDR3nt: TGTGCCAGCAGTACCCCTGGGCAGGGGAGCGAAAAACTGTTTTTT

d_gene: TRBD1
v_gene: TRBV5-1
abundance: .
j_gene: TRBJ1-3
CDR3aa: CASSLGGLSSGNTIYF
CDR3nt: TGCGCCAGCAGCTTAGGGGGCCTAAGCTCTGGAAACACCATATATTTT

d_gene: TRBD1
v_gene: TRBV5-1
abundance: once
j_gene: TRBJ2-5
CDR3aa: CASRVFGTDKETQYF
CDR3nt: TGCGCCAGCCGAGTGTTCGGGACAGACAAAGAGACCCAGTACTTC

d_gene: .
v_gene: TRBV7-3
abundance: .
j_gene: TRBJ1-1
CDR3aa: CASSLITRNTEAFF
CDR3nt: TGTGCCAGCAGCTTAATCACCAGGAACACTGAAGCTTTCTTT

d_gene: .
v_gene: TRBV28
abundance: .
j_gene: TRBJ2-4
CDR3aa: CASSSIGTKNIQYF
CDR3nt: TGTGCCAGCAGTTCTATTGGGACTAAAAACATTCAGTACTTC

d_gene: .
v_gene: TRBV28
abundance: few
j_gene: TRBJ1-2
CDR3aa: CASRRNHYGYTF
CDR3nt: TGTGCCAGCAGGAGAAACCACTATGGCTACACCTTC

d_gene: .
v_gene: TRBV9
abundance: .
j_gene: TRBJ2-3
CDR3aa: CASSVEARTDTQYF
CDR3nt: TGTGCCAGCAGCGTAGAAGCCCGCACAGATACGCAGTATTTT

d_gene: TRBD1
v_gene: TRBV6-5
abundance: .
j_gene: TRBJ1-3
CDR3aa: CASSRGTDSGNTIYF
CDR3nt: TGTGCCAGCAGCCGTGGGACAGACTCTGGAAACACCATATATTTT

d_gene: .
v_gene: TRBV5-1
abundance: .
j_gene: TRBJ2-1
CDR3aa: CASSLNVAGSYNEQFF
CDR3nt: TGCGCCAGCAGCTTGAATGTCGCGGGTAGTTACAATGAGCAGTTCTTC

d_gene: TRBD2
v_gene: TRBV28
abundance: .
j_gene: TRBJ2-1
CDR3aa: CASSFRGLAANEQFF
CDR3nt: TGTGCCAGCAGTTTTAGGGGACTAGCGGCGAATGAGCAGTTCTTC

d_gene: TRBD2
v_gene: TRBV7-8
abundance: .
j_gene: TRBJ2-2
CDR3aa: CASSPPGSSGTGELFF
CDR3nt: TGTGCCAGCAGCCCCCCCGGGTCTAGCGGCACCGGGGAGCTGTTTTTT

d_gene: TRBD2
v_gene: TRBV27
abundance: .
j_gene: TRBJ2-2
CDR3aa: CASRLTSGKNTGELFF
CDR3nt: TGTGCCAGCCGCCTCACTAGCGGCAAAAACACCGGGGAGCTGTTTTTT

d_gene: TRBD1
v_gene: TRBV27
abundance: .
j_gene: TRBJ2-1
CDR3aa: CASSPRDRERGEQFF
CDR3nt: TGTGCCAGCAGTCCCCGGGACAGGGAGCGAGGTGAGCAGTTCTTC

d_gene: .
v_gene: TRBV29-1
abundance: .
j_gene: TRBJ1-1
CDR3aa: CSGITGNTEAFF
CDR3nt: TGCAGCGGCATAACAGGGAACACTGAAGCTTTCTTT

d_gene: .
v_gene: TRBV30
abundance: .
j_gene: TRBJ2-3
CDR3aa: CAWSGIDTQYF
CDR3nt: TGTGCCTGGAGTGGTATAGATACGCAGTATTTT

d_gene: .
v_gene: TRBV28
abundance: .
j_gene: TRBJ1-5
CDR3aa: CASTPGVAYQPQHF
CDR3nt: TGTGCCAGCACCCCAGGGGTGGCGTATCAGCCCCAGCATTTT

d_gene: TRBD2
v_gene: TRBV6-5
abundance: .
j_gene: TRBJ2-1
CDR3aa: CASRVAGGPGEQFF
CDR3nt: TGTGCCAGCAGGGTAGCGGGAGGGCCGGGTGAGCAGTTCTTC